Following are 26 T cell receptor beta chains from one sample sequenced in a study of blood T cell repertoires in COVID-19. Profiling relied on immunoSEQ multiplex PCR, and the TCRdb table lists in-frame clones only, not all of them. The sample holds over 300,000 clones, approximately 90% seen once. The specimen was PBMCs or T cells enriched from blood (not recorded which). All receptors come from a woman aged 25 to 39 who had recovered from COVID-19.

V is TRBV7-2 and J is TRBJ2-5; the D gene is possibly TRBD2 (6 bases). Trimming took 1 base from V and 5 from J, leaving 11 bases between them. Germline loops: CDR1 SGHTA, CDR2 FQGNSA. The length of the CDR3 is 14 residues. This CDR3 reads CASSLGLAGETQYF. In nucleotides, the CDR3 is TGTGCCAGCAGCTTAGGCCTGGCGGGGGAGACCCAGTACTTC.

J is TRBJ1-6 and V is TRBV7-3, with D unclear. Per the germline V gene, CDR1 is SGHTA and CDR2 is FQGTGA. This CDR3 spans 13 amino acids. With 5 bases removed from V and 8 bases from J, the gap between germline ends came to 10 bases. CDR3 nucleotides: TGTGCCAGCAGCCCTGGGAGGGATTCACCCCTCCACTTT. It encodes CASSPGRDSPLHF.

V is TRBV9 and J is TRBJ1-6; 9 bases are a match to TRBD1. V shed 3 bases, J shed 8 bases, and the junction held 3 bases outside the gene matches. CDR1 is SGDLS and CDR2 is YYNGEE in the germline V gene. The CDR3 totals 14 residues. CDR3 nucleotides: TGTGCCAGCAGCGCCCACAGGGGGCATTCACCCCTCCACTTT. Encoded protein: CASSAHRGHSPLHF. Full variable domain (remainder filled in from reference TRBV9 and TRBJ1-6): DSGVTQTPKHLITATGQRVTLRCSPRSGDLSVYWYQQSLDQGLQFLIQYYNGEERAKGNILERFSAQQFPDLHSELNLSSLELGDSALYFCASSAHRGHSPLHFGNGTRLTVT.

The chain has TRBV11-2 and TRBJ2-2, with no clear D. The CDR3 length is 13 residues. Trimming took 2 bases from V and 8 from J, leaving 9 bases between them. The V gene's germline CDR1 is SGHAT and CDR2 FQNNGV. The CDR3 sequence is CASSLTNPGELFF. CDR3 in DNA: TGTGCCAGCAGCTTAACTAACCCGGGGGAGCTGTTTTTT.

V and J are TRBV5-4 and TRBJ1-4; D uncertain. CDR1 is SGHNT and CDR2 is YYREEE in the germline V gene (reference sequence). V was pared by 2 bases and J by 10 bases, with 9 bases between. There are 12 residues in the CDR3. The CDR3 nucleotides are TGTGCCAGCAGCTTTGATCACTCAAAACTGTTTTTT. Translated, it gives CASSFDHSKLFF.

The chain carries TRBV4-1 and TRBJ2-7; D is unclear. V dropped 0 bases and J dropped 0 bases, with 6 bases sitting between them. There are 14 residues in the CDR3. Germline V gene data show CDR1 as MGHRA and CDR2 as YSYEKL. For the CDR3, the DNA is TGCGCCAGCAGCCAAGACCGTCTCTCCTACGAGCAGTACTTC. It translates to CASSQDRLSYEQYF.

The chain combines TRBV5-1 with TRBJ2-3, with TRBD1 identical over 9 bases. The CDR3 totals 15 residues. Losses at the gene ends were 4 bases for V and 1 base for J; bases not matched to a gene: 4. In germline, CDR1 is SGHRS, CDR2 YFSETQ. CDR3 in DNA: TGCGCCAGCAGCCAGGGACAGGGAGGCACAGATACGCAGTATTTT. It specifies CASSQGQGGTDTQYF.

The chain carries TRBV7-9 and TRBJ2-7; unclear D gene. Germline lookup yields CDR1 SEHNR and CDR2 FQNEAQ (reference sequence). Trimming stripped 3 bases from V and 3 bases from J, with 6 bases between. The CDR3 has 12 residues. CDR3 in DNA: TGTGCCAGCAGCTTGGCCAACTACGAGCAGTACTTC. This gives the protein CASSLANYEQYF.

J is TRBJ1-5 and V is TRBV13, with 9 nucleotides matching TRBD1. The trim removed 5 bases at V and 6 bases at J, leaving 2 bases unmatched. This CDR3 is 13 amino acids long. The germline V gene encodes CDR1 PRHDT and CDR2 FYEKMQ (reference sequence). In nucleotides, the CDR3 is TGTGCCAGCAGCCGGGACAGGGCTCAGCCCCAGCATTTT. Protein sequence: CASSRDRAQPQHF.

This chain joins TRBV13 and TRBJ1-5; 10 bases map to TRBD1. The ends lost 0 bases at V and 1 base at J; junction bases unmatched: 3. The germline V gene encodes CDR1 PRHDT and CDR2 FYEKMQ (reference sequence). This CDR3 region has 17 residues. The CDR3 protein is CASSLGTGGRSNQPQHF. CDR3 sequence (DNA): TGTGCCAGCAGCTTAGGGACAGGGGGCAGGAGCAATCAGCCCCAGCATTTT.

The chain carries TRBV9 and TRBJ2-2, with a tentative D call TRBD1 (5 bases). Trimming took off 1 base at V and 1 base at J, with 14 bases between the two ends. This CDR3 region has 17 residues. CDR1 SGDLS and CDR2 YYNGEE come from the germline V gene. CDR3 region: CASSVNPGNQNTGELFF. The CDR3 nucleotides are TGTGCCAGCAGCGTAAACCCAGGGAACCAGAACACCGGGGAGCTGTTTTTT.

The genes are TRBV19 and TRBJ1-1; a weak D match, TRBD1 (6 bases). The CDR3 is 12 amino acids. The germline V gene has CDR1 LNHDA and CDR2 SQIVND (reference sequence). V lost 6 bases and J lost 6, with 11 bases in between. CDR3 sequence (DNA): TGTGCCAGTAGCCTTCACAGGGCTGAAGCTTTCTTT. It encodes CASSLHRAEAFF. Full variable domain (missing parts from reference TRBV19 and TRBJ1-1): DGGITQSPKYLFRKEGQNVTLSCEQNLNHDAMYWYRQDPGQGLRLIYYSQIVNDFQKGDIAEGYSVSREKKESFPLTVTSAQKNPTAFYLCASSLHRAEAFFGQGTRLTVV.

About this clone itself: Other DNA sequences in this sample translate to the same CDR3. The chain employs TRBV9 and TRBJ2-5; TRBD2 might be the D (6 bases). CDR3 size: 13 residues. Germline V lookup: CDR1 SGDLS, CDR2 YYNGEE. Trimming took 0 bases from V and 5 from J, leaving 8 bases between them. The CDR3 sequence is CASSVGGGETQYF. The CDR3 region has the DNA TGTGCCAGCAGCGTAGGTGGGGGGGAGACCCAGTACTTC.

The V and J genes are TRBV9 and TRBJ2-5; D gene ambiguous. Germline V gene sequence: CDR1 SGDLS, CDR2 YYNGEE. The CDR3 consists of 15 residues. Trimming removed 4 bases at V and 1 base at J, with 14 bases between. CDR3 residues: CASSPHRVLQETQYF. The CDR3, as DNA: TGTGCCAGCAGCCCACACCGGGTCCTCCAAGAGACCCAGTACTTC.

The rearrangement joins TRBV30 to TRBJ1-2; D remains ambiguous. V was clipped by 2 bases and J by 7 bases, with 17 bases between them. The CDR3 covers 14 residues. Germline CDR1 and CDR2: GTSNPN and SVGIG (reference sequence). CDR3 coding DNA: TGTGCCTGGAGTTTGACACCCCTATACGGTGGCTACACCTTC. It encodes CAWSLTPLYGGYTF.

The chain has TRBV7-2 and TRBJ1-2, with D possibly being TRBD1 (5 bases). V lost 0 bases and J 2 bases, leaving 10 bases between the germline ends. Germline V lookup: CDR1 SGHTA, CDR2 FQGNSA. The CDR3 length is 15 residues. The CDR3 here is CASSLARAVNYGYTF. CDR3 DNA sequence: TGTGCCAGCAGCTTAGCCAGGGCAGTAAACTATGGCTACACCTTC.

V and J are TRBV7-6 and TRBJ2-1, with 10 bases lining up with TRBD2. The V segment lost 0 bases and the J segment 5 bases; nucleotides outside the gene matches: 4. CDR1 and CDR2 from the germline V gene are SGHVS and FNYEAQ. CDR3 length: 16 residues. CDR3 protein: CASSLARLAGDNEQFF. CDR3 bases: TGTGCCAGCAGCTTAGCGCGGCTAGCGGGGGACAATGAGCAGTTCTTC.

The chain combines TRBV3-1 (or the pseudogene TRBV3-2) with TRBJ1-2; a weak D match, TRBD1 (6 bases). This CDR3 spans 14 amino acids. Trimming left V 4 bases short and J 3 bases short, with 12 bases between. Germline CDR1 LGHDT, CDR2 YNNKEL (reference sequence). The chain's CDR3 is CASSREQGDYGYTF. The CDR3 nucleotides are TGTGCCAGCAGCCGAGAACAGGGAGACTATGGCTACACCTTC.

The rearrangement links TRBV6-6 to TRBJ1-5; D ambiguous. The germline gives CDR1 MNHNY, CDR2 SVGAGI (reference sequence). This CDR3 has 14 amino acids. V was trimmed by 6 bases and J by 3 bases, leaving 12 bases between them. The CDR3 protein is CASSKDGVNQPQHF. The CDR3 DNA follows: TGTGCCAGCAGCAAAGACGGGGTCAATCAGCCCCAGCATTTT.

The chain employs TRBV7-8 and TRBJ1-1; D unresolved. The length of the CDR3 is 17 residues. Germline loops: CDR1 SGHVS, CDR2 FQNEAQ. V lost 1 base to trimming and J lost 5 bases, with 20 bases between them. The chain's CDR3 is CASSLESRLSTGTEAFF. The CDR3 DNA is TGTGCCAGCAGCTTAGAATCGAGGCTTTCGACGGGGACTGAAGCTTTCTTT.

V and J are TRBV7-2 and TRBJ1-2, with 8 bases fitting TRBD1. CDR1 is SGHTA, CDR2 FQGNSA, per germline. There are 15 residues in the CDR3. J gave up 4 bases and V 1 base, and 5 bases lay outside the gene matches. For the CDR3, the DNA is TGTGCCAGCAGCTTAGTGGCAGGGGGCCCCTATGGCTACACCTTC. It translates to CASSLVAGGPYGYTF.

Only one count was recorded for this clone. The V call is TRBV27, the J call TRBJ1-2; 11 bases match TRBD1. CDR1 is MNHEY, CDR2 SMNVEV, per germline (reference sequence). V was clipped by 6 bases and J by 5 bases; unmatched bases: 11. This CDR3 is built from 16 residues. DNA for the CDR3: TGTGCCAGCAGCTTTATAGGACAGGGGGCGGGGTATGGCTACACCTTC. Translation gives CASSFIGQGAGYGYTF.

The rearrangement uses TRBV7-9 and TRBJ2-2; 11 bases map to TRBD1. The CDR3 contains 16 residues. From germline, CDR1 is SEHNR and CDR2 FQNEAQ (reference sequence). Trimming cost V 5 bases and J 6 bases; bases outside gene matches: 8. CDR3 in amino acids: CASSAPGQGAAGELFF. The CDR3 bases are TGTGCCAGCAGCGCTCCAGGACAGGGGGCAGCCGGGGAGCTGTTTTTT.

This clone was observed a single time. The rearrangement links TRBV7-9 to TRBJ1-1; maybe TRBD1 (6 bases). Germline CDR1 SEHNR, CDR2 FQNEAQ (reference sequence). This CDR3 is 15 amino acids long. V lost 5 bases, J lost 0 bases, and 13 bases lay in between. The chain's CDR3 is CASSHRQALNTEAFF. CDR3 coding DNA: TGTGCCAGCAGCCATAGACAGGCACTGAACACTGAAGCTTTCTTT. Together with reference TRBV7-9 and TRBJ1-1, the CDR3 gives the full variable domain: DTGVSQNPRHKITKRGQNVTFRCDPISEHNRLYWYRQTLGQGPEFLTYFQNEAQLEKSRLLSDRFSAERPKGSFSTLEIQRTEQGDSAMYLCASSHRQALNTEAFFGQGTRLTVV.

The chain carries TRBV7-2 and TRBJ1-5, with D maybe TRBD1 (6 bases). CDR3 length: 15 amino acids. Germline lookup yields CDR1 SGHTA and CDR2 FQGNSA. V lost 4 bases and J lost 4, with 14 bases in between. CDR3 DNA: TGTGCCAGCAGCTCCCAGACAGGCCTTAATCAGCCCCAGCATTTT. It specifies CASSSQTGLNQPQHF.

The V call is TRBV28, the J call TRBJ1-1; a weak D match, TRBD1 (5 bases). Germline V lookup: CDR1 MDHEN, CDR2 SYDVKM. CDR3 size: 12 residues. V was pared by 3 bases and J by 8 bases, with 10 bases between. The CDR3: CASSFRQLEAFF. CDR3 in DNA: TGTGCCAGCAGTTTTCGACAGTTAGAAGCTTTCTTT.